The entry below describes one TCR beta chain. The antigen remains unidentified. These data are taken from a study of regulatory T cells. Study conclusions and caveats: In CD3G deficiency, regulatory T cells had lower Shannon diversity than autologous conventional CD4+ and control regulatory cells.

The V end lost 5 bases, the J end lost 6 bases, and 14 bases lay between the germline ends. The CDR3 is 13 residues long. CDR1 and CDR2 from the germline V gene are KGHSH and LQKENI. Primers: 52 TRBV forward and 13 TRBJ reverse. Here immunoSEQ multiplex PCR was the method, and the copy in TCRdb shows in-frame clones only, minus some. This repertoire shows about 5,700 clones, around 91% found once; its top ten account for roughly 2.1%. Autoimmunity was present in every CD3G-deficient patient, worse in two. Patients aged 2 to 39 years had fewer naive and more memory CD4+ and CD8+ T cells. CD4+ T cells were divided by sorting: CD25-high CD127-low Tregs, CD25-low CD127-high conventional cells.

Specimen: CD4+ Tregs sorted from blood. The clonotype originates from a person aged 18-30 years with CD3G deficiency. This chain joins TRBV18 and TRBJ2-7; a possible D gene is TRBD1 (6 bases). Here the CDR3 reads CASSYDRTGEQYF. The CDR3 DNA is TGTGCCAGCTCATATGACAGGACGGGCGAGCAGTACTTC.